This T cell receptor beta chain was identified during a study of blood T cell repertoires in COVID-19. Study at large: The study drew acute and convalescent COVID-19 samples from the United States, Italy and Spain. Sample material is recorded as cDNA or gDNA derived from T cells, B-cell-depleted T cells, or PBMCs.

The CDR3 is 15 residues long. The V and J ends lost 5 bases and 3 bases, in that order; junction bases with no gene match: 4. CDR1 and CDR2 (germline): WNHNN, SYGVQD (reference sequence). Authors' analysis steps: Estimates of nucleated cell counts were drawn from the amplification of reference gene primers. Using immunoSEQ multiplex PCR, the repertoire was profiled, and TCRdb retains in-frame clones only, with some absent. V, J and clone size reflect that table, while D and trimming were determined from the DNA. The sample includes 200,000 to 250,000 clones, about 90% of them seen just once. The receptor comes from a woman aged 55-70 years with acute or convalescent COVID-19. Sequencing used peripheral blood. The V call is TRBV10-1, the J call TRBJ2-7, with 13 bases aligning to TRBD2. The CDR3 coding sequence is TGCGCCAGCAGTCCTTGGACTAGCGGGGGCTACGAGCAGTACTTC. Its protein is CASSPWTSGGYEQYF.